Here is one TCR beta chain with its context. The antigen is unknown. This CDR3 comprises 15 residues. Trimming stripped 2 bases from V and 2 bases from J, with 10 bases between. The germline gives CDR1 SGHTA, CDR2 FQGNSA. This sample stems from a study of T cell responses to AZD1222 COVID-19 vaccine. Study-wide results and limits: Unmutated variant regions are reportedly targeted by nearly half of spike-specific TCRs. Two doses of AZD1222 preceded a rise in Spike-specific TCR breadth and depth.

Measured with immunoSEQ multiplex PCR; TCRdb has only the in-frame clones, and not every one. This table holds approximately 140,000 clones, about 90% found once. This receptor was taken from an adult who received the MenACWY meningococcal vaccine as a control. The V and J genes are TRBV7-2 and TRBJ2-1; tentative D call: TRBD2 (6 bases). The sample in question was peripheral blood, obtained 28 days after the second dose of the MenACWY control vaccine. The DNA for the CDR3 is TGTGCCAGCAGCTTACCGGGAGTCACCTACAATGAGCAGTTCTTC. Translated: CASSLPGVTYNEQFF.